The rows below give T cell receptor beta chains drawn from one sample of a study of neurological immune-mediated disorders. TCRdb re-called the 5' RACE reads through MiXCR, storing one row per CDR3 protein. In the table there are about 58,000 distinct CDR3 sequences, about 3.3% of which are singletons. The sample taken for sequencing was PBMCs. The receptors come from a woman aged 60-70 years with multiple sclerosis. Each CDR3 is given with its conserved first and last residue. The D gene is left open where the match is weak. A row's size may be missing; if present it is once, few, many or a size class.

cdr3_aa,cdr3_nt,v_call,d_call,clone_size,j_call
CASGTSAYEQYF,TGCGCCAGCGGGACATCCGCCTACGAGCAGTACTTC,TRBV5-1,NA,many,TRBJ2-7
CSARQGNNQPQHF,TGCAGTGCTAGACAGGGGAACAATCAGCCCCAGCATTTT,TRBV20-1,NA,many,TRBJ1-5
CASSFHTATNEKLFF,TGCGCCAGCAGCTTTCATACAGCAACTAATGAAAAACTGTTTTTT,TRBV5-1,NA,many,TRBJ1-4
CASSSWENTEAFF,TGCGCCAGCAGCTCTTGGGAGAACACTGAAGCTTTCTTT,TRBV5-1,NA,many,TRBJ1-1
CAGNRDMNTEAFF,TGTGCCGGGAACCGGGACATGAACACTGAAGCTTTCTTT,TRBV27,NA,medium-sized,TRBJ1-1
CATNNPSGETQYF,TGTGCCACCAACAACCCTTCGGGAGAGACCCAGTACTTC,TRBV7-6,NA,many,TRBJ2-5
CASSYFSGRAGDTQYF,TGCGCCAGCAGTTATTTTAGCGGGAGGGCCGGAGATACGCAGTATTTT,TRBV5-1,TRBD2,many,TRBJ2-3
CSARDRVSGLQTQYF,TGCAGTGCTAGAGATCGGGTTTCAGGGTTGCAGACCCAGTACTTC,TRBV20-1,NA,many,TRBJ2-5
CASSLEGPSPLHF,TGTGCCAGCAGCTTGGAGGGGCCTTCACCCCTCCACTTT,TRBV5-5,NA,many,TRBJ1-6
CSGGRTNSPLHF,TGCAGTGGGGGCCGGACCAATTCACCCCTCCACTTT,TRBV20-1,NA,many,TRBJ1-6
CSASGGGTEAFF,TGCAGTGCCAGCGGGGGAGGCACTGAAGCTTTCTTT,TRBV20-1,NA,many,TRBJ1-1
CASSQDTLFGQGSPLHF,TGTGCCAGCAGCCAAGATACCCTTTTCGGGCAGGGGTCACCCCTCCACTTT,TRBV4-2,NA,many,TRBJ1-6
CASSLLLKGLAATYEQYF,TGCGCCAGCAGCCTCTTATTAAAGGGACTAGCCGCAACCTACGAGCAGTACTTC,TRBV4-1,TRBD2,many,TRBJ2-7
CSARTYRDYSNQPQHF,TGCAGTGCTAGAACGTACAGGGACTATAGCAATCAGCCCCAGCATTTT,TRBV20-1,NA,many,TRBJ1-5
CASSLWATGGSSYNEQFF,TGTGCCAGCAGCTTATGGGCTACTGGCGGGAGCTCCTACAATGAGCAGTTCTTC,TRBV7-3,TRBD2,NA,TRBJ2-1
CASSLAGATNTEAFF,TGTGCCAGCAGCTTAGCCGGGGCGACGAACACTGAAGCTTTCTTT,TRBV7-2,NA,many,TRBJ1-1
CASSSHSGGAGETQYF,TGTGCCAGCAGTTCCCATAGCGGGGGGGCCGGAGAGACCCAGTACTTC,TRBV12-3/TRBV12-4,TRBD2,many,TRBJ2-5
CASSLFGSTEAFF,TGCGCCAGCAGCTTGTTCGGGAGTACTGAAGCTTTCTTT,TRBV5-1,NA,many,TRBJ1-1
CSARKASGYNEQFF,TGCAGTGCTAGAAAGGCTAGCGGTTACAATGAGCAGTTCTTC,TRBV20-1,TRBD2,many,TRBJ2-1
CASSRRDLNTEAFF,TGCGCCAGCAGCCGTAGGGACTTGAACACTGAAGCTTTCTTT,TRBV4-1,NA,many,TRBJ1-1
CASSETGLNQPQHF,TGTGCCAGCAGTGAAACAGGGTTAAATCAGCCCCAGCATTTT,TRBV6-1,NA,many,TRBJ1-5
CASSTSGGGYNEQFF,TGTGCCAGTAGTACTAGCGGGGGGGGATACAATGAGCAGTTCTTC,TRBV19,TRBD2,NA,TRBJ2-1
CSARDRLANTDTQYF,TGCAGTGCTAGAGACCGACTAGCCAACACAGATACGCAGTATTTT,TRBV20-1,TRBD2,many,TRBJ2-3
CSVGHRMNTEAFF,TGCAGCGTTGGCCACAGAATGAACACTGAAGCTTTCTTT,TRBV29-1,NA,many,TRBJ1-1
CASSQATGVGYTF,TGTGCCAGCAGCCAAGCAACGGGGGTCGGCTACACCTTC,TRBV4-2,NA,many,TRBJ1-2
CASSLDRRGSAGANVLTF,TGTGCCAGCAGTTTGGATCGCAGGGGCTCAGCTGGGGCCAACGTCCTGACTTTC,TRBV12-3/TRBV12-4,NA,many,TRBJ2-6
CASSPGPPEHTIYF,TGTGCCAGCTCCCCCGGGCCGCCGGAACACACCATATATTTT,TRBV18,NA,many,TRBJ1-3
CASSLGKETQYF,TGCGCCAGCAGCTTGGGGAAAGAGACCCAGTACTTC,TRBV5-1,NA,many,TRBJ2-5
CSARDRWGPDRGLYNEQFF,TGCAGTGCTAGAGATCGGTGGGGTCCCGACAGGGGACTTTACAATGAGCAGTTCTTC,TRBV20-1,TRBD1,many,TRBJ2-1
CASSTPRGTQYF,TGTGCCAGCAGCACCCCAAGGGGGACCCAGTACTTC,TRBV7-2,NA,many,TRBJ2-5
CATSSFTGGYTF,TGTGCCACCAGCAGTTTTACGGGTGGCTACACCTTC,TRBV15,NA,many,TRBJ1-2
CSTSRSTDTQYF,TGCAGTACTAGCAGAAGCACAGATACGCAGTATTTT,TRBV20-1,NA,many,TRBJ2-3
CASSSTTSGAIYNEQFF,TGTGCCAGCAGCTCCACCACCAGCGGGGCAATCTACAATGAGCAGTTCTTC,TRBV5-6,TRBD2,many,TRBJ2-1
CASSLAGYSTIYF,TGCGCCAGCAGCTTGGCAGGGTATAGCACCATATATTTT,TRBV5-1,NA,many,TRBJ1-3
CANSQGVTDTQYF,TGTGCCAACTCCCAGGGAGTCACAGATACGCAGTATTTT,TRBV2,NA,many,TRBJ2-3
CASSQEGYRGYGYTF,TGCGCCAGCAGCCAAGAAGGCTACAGGGGCTATGGCTACACCTTC,TRBV4-1,TRBD1,many,TRBJ1-2
CSAFVPGGLGDTQYF,TGCAGTGCTTTCGTCCCGGGGGGGCTGGGAGATACGCAGTATTTT,TRBV20-1,TRBD2,many,TRBJ2-3
CASSSKAASPLHF,TGTGCCAGCAGCTCCAAAGCGGCTTCACCCCTCCACTTT,TRBV7-3,NA,many,TRBJ1-6
CASSWTVMNTEAFF,TGTGCCAGCAGCTGGACAGTCATGAACACTGAAGCTTTCTTT,TRBV5-5,NA,many,TRBJ1-1
CASSGWTGGVSGYTF,TGTGCCAGCAGTGGCTGGACAGGGGGGGTATCTGGCTACACCTTC,TRBV2,TRBD1,many,TRBJ1-2
CASSQERGSYNSPLHF,TGCGCCAGCAGCCAAGAAAGAGGCTCCTATAATTCACCCCTCCACTTT,TRBV4-1,NA,many,TRBJ1-6
CASSPGSTGTQYF,TGTGCCAGCAGCCCAGGAAGCACCGGTACGCAGTATTTT,TRBV6-2/TRBV6-3,NA,many,TRBJ2-3
CAISSGIRNEQYF,TGTGCCATCAGCAGCGGGATCCGAAACGAGCAGTACTTC,TRBV10-3,TRBD2,NA,TRBJ2-7
CATSDHRGDYGYTF,TGTGCCACCAGTGATCACAGGGGCGACTATGGCTACACCTTC,TRBV24-1,TRBD1,many,TRBJ1-2
CASSVGPGASNYGYTF,TGTGCCAGCAGCGTTGGTCCGGGGGCGAGTAACTATGGCTACACCTTC,TRBV9,NA,many,TRBJ1-2
CASSVGPGLANEQFF,TGTGCCAGCAGCGTAGGGCCGGGACTAGCGAATGAGCAGTTCTTC,TRBV9,TRBD2,many,TRBJ2-1
CASSYTPRQGGELFF,TGTGCCAGCAGTTACACGCCAAGACAGGGCGGGGAGCTGTTTTTT,TRBV6-5,TRBD1,many,TRBJ2-2
CAISGVQGLDGYTF,TGTGCCATCAGTGGAGTACAGGGATTGGACGGCTACACCTTC,TRBV10-3,NA,many,TRBJ1-2
CASMGPTDTQYF,TGTGCCAGCATGGGACCCACAGATACGCAGTATTTT,TRBV7-9,NA,NA,TRBJ2-3
CSVYTGGRNGYTF,TGCAGCGTTTATACAGGGGGCAGGAATGGCTACACCTTC,TRBV29-1,TRBD1,many,TRBJ1-2
CASSLLEGTAGELFF,TGCGCCAGCAGCTTGCTGGAGGGGACGGCCGGGGAGCTGTTTTTT,TRBV5-1,NA,many,TRBJ2-2